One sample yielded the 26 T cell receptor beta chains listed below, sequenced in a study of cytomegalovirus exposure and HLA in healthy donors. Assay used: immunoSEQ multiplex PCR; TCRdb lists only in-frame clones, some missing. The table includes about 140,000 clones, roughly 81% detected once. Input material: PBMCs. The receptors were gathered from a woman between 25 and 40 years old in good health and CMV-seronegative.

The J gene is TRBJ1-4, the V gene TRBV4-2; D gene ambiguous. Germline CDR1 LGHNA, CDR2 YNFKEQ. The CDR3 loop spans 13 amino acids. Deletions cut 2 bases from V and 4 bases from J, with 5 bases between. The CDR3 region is CASSQNSNEKLFF. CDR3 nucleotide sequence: TGTGCCAGCAGCCAAAACAGTAATGAAAAACTGTTTTTT.

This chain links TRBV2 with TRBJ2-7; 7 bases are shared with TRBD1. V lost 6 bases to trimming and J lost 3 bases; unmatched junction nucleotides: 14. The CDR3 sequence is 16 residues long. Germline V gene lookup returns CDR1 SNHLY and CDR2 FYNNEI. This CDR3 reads CASSNGAVRQGYEQYF. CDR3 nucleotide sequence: TGTGCCAGCAGCAACGGCGCCGTGCGACAGGGCTACGAGCAGTACTTC. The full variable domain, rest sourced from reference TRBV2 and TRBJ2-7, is EPEVTQTPSHQVTQMGQEVILRCVPISNHLYFYWYRQILGQKVEFLVSFYNNEISEKSEIFDDQFSVERPDGSNFTLKIRSTKLEDSAMYFCASSNGAVRQGYEQYFGPGTRLTVT.

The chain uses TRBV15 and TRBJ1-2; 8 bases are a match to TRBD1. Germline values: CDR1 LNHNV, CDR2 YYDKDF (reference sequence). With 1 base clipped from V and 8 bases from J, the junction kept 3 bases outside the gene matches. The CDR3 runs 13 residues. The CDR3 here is CATSRATGVGYTF. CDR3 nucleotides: TGTGCCACCAGCAGAGCGACAGGGGTCGGCTACACCTTC.

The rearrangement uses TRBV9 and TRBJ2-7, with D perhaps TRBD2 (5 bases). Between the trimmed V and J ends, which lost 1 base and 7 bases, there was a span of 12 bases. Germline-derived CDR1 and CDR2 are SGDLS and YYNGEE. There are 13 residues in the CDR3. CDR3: CASSVYSGGEQYF. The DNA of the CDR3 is TGTGCCAGCAGCGTATACAGCGGTGGGGAGCAGTACTTC.

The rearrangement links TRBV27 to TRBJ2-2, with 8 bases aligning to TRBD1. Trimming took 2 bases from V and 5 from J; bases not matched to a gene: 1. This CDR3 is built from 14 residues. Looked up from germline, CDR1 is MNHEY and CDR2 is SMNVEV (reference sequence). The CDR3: CASSLQGATGELFF. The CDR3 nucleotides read TGTGCCAGCAGTTTACAGGGGGCGACCGGGGAGCTGTTTTTT.

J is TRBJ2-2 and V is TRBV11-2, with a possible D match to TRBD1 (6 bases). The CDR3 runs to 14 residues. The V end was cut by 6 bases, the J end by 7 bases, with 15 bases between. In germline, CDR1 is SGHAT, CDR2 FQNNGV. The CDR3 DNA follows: TGTGCCAGCAGTTCAGGGGCTTACGGCGGGGAGCTGTTTTTT. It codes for CASSSGAYGGELFF. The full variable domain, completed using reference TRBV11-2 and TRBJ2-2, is EAGVAQSPRYKIIEKRQSVAFWCNPISGHATLYWYQQILGQGPKLLIQFQNNGVVDDSQLPKDRFSAERLKGVDSTLKIQPAKLEDSAVYLCASSSGAYGGELFFGEGSRLTVL.

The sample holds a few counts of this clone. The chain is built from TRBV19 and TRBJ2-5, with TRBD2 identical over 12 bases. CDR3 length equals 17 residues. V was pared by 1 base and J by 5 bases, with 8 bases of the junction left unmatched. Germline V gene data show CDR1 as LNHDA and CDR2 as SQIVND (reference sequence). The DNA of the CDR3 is TGTGCCAGTAGTATAGGACTAGCGGGGGAGATCGGGGAGACCCAGTACTTC. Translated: CASSIGLAGEIGETQYF. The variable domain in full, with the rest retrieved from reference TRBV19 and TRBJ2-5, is DGGITQSPKYLFRKEGQNVTLSCEQNLNHDAMYWYRQDPGQGLRLIYYSQIVNDFQKGDIAEGYSVSREKKESFPLTVTSAQKNPTAFYLCASSIGLAGEIGETQYFGPGTRLLVL.

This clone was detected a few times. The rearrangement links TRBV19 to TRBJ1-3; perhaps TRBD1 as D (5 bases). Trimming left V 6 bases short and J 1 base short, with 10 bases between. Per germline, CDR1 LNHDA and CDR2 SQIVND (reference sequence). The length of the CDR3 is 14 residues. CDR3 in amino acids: CASSLRGSGNTIYF. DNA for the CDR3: TGTGCCAGTAGCCTAAGGGGTTCTGGAAACACCATATATTTT.

DNA for the CDR3: TGTGCCAGCAACTCCCTACGTAGCAATCAGCCCCAGCATTTT. It specifies CASNSLRSNQPQHF. The chain couples TRBV5-6 to TRBJ1-5; D unresolved. The CDR3 has 14 residues. The germline V and J ends were trimmed by 6 bases and 0 bases, with 10 bases remaining between them. CDR1 is SGHDT and CDR2 is YYEEEE in the germline V gene.

The CDR3 DNA reads TGTGCCAGCAGTTTTGGTGGGCTGGCTAATGAAAAACTGTTTTTT. As protein: CASSFGGLANEKLFF. The chain combines TRBV28 with TRBJ1-4; D gene ambiguous. The CDR3 contains 15 residues. V dropped 3 bases and J dropped 3 bases, with 11 bases sitting between them. Germline V CDR1 and CDR2: MDHEN, SYDVKM. Combining the CDR3 with reference TRBV28 and TRBJ1-4 gives the whole variable domain DVKVTQSSRYLVKRTGEKVFLECVQDMDHENMFWYRQDPGLGLRLIYFSYDVKMKEKGDIPEGYSVSREKKERFSLILESASTNQTSMYLCASSFGGLANEKLFFGSGTQLSVL.

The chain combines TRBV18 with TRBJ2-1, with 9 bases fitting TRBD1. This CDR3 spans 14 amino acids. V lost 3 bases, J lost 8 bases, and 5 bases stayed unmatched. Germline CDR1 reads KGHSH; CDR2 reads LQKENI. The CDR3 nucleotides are TGTGCCAGCTCACCGGGACAGGGATTGCATGAGCAGTTCTTC. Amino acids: CASSPGQGLHEQFF. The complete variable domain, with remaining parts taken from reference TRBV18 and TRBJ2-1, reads NAGVMQNPRHLVRRRGQEARLRCSPMKGHSHVYWYRQLPEEGLKFMVYLQKENIIDESGMPKERFSAEFPKEGPSILRIQQVVRGDSAAYFCASSPGQGLHEQFFGPGTRLTVL.

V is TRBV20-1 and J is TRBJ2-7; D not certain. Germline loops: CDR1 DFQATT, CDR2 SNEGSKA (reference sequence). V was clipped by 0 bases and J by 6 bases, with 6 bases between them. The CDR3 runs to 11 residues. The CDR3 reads CSARDRSEQYF. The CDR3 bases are TGCAGTGCTAGAGATCGGAGCGAGCAGTACTTC.

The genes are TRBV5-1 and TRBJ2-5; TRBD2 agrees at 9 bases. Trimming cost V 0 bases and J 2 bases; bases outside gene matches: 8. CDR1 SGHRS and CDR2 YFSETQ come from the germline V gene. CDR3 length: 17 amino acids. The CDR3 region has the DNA TGCGCCAGCAGCTTGGCGGCTAGCGGGGTTTCACAAGAGACCCAGTACTTC. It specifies CASSLAASGVSQETQYF.

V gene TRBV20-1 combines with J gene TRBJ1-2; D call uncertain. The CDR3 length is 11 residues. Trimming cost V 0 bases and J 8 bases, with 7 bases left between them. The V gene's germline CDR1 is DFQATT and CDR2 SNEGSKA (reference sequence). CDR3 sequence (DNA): TGCAGTGCTAGAGATCTCCGGGGCTACACCTTC. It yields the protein CSARDLRGYTF.

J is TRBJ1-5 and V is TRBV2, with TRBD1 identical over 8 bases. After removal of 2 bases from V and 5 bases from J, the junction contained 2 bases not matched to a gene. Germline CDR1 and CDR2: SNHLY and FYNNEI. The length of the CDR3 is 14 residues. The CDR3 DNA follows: TGTGCCAGCAGTGAAAGGACAGGGTATCAGCCCCAGCATTTT. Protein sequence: CASSERTGYQPQHF.

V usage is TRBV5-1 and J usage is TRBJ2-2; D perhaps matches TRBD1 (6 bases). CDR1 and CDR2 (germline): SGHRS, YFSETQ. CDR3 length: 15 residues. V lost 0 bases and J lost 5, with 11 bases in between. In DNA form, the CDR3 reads TGCGCCAGCAGCTTGGAAACAGGGATGACCGGGGAGCTGTTTTTT. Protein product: CASSLETGMTGELFF.

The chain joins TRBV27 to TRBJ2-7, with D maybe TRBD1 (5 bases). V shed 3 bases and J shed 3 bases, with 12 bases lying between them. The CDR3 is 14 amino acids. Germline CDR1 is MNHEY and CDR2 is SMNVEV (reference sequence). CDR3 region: CASSLGQGGYEQYF. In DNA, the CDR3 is TGTGCCAGCAGTTTGGGCCAGGGTGGCTACGAGCAGTACTTC.

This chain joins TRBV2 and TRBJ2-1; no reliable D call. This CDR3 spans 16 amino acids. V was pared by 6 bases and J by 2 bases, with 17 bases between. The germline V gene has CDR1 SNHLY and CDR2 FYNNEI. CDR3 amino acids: CASSVRHTDTYNEQFF. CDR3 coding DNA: TGTGCCAGCAGCGTCCGACACACAGACACCTACAATGAGCAGTTCTTC.

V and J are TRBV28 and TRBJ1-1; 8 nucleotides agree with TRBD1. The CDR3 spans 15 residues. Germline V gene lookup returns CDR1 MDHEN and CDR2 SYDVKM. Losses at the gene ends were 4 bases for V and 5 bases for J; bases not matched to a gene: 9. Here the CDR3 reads CASSSVRGRSTEAFF. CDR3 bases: TGTGCCAGCAGTTCCGTCAGGGGGCGGTCTACTGAAGCTTTCTTT.

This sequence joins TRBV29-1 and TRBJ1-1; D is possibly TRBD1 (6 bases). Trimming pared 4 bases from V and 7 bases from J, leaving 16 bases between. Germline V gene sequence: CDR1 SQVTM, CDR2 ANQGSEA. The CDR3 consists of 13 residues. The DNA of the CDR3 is TGCAGCGTTGTACAGGGCAGGAACGGTGAAGCTTTCTTT. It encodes CSVVQGRNGEAFF.

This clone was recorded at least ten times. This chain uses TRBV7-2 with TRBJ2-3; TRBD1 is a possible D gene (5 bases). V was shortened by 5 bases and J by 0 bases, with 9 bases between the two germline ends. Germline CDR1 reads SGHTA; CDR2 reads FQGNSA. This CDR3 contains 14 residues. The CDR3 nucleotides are TGTGCCAGCAGCATAGACAGAAGCACAGATACGCAGTATTTT. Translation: CASSIDRSTDTQYF.

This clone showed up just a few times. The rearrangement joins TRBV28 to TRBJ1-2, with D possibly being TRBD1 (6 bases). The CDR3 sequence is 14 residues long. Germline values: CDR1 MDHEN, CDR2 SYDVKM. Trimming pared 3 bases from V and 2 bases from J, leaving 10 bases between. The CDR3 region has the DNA TGTGCCAGCAGTTTTGGGCAGGGGAACTATGGCTACACCTTC. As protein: CASSFGQGNYGYTF.

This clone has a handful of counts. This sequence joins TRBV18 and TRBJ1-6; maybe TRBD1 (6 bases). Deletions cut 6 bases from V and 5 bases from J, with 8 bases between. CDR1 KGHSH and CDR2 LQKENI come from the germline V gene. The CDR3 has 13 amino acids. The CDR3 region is CASSNRDNSPLHF. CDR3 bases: TGTGCCAGCTCGAACAGGGATAATTCACCCCTCCACTTT. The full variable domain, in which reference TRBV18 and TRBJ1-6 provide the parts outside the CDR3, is NAGVMQNPRHLVRRRGQEARLRCSPMKGHSHVYWYRQLPEEGLKFMVYLQKENIIDESGMPKERFSAEFPKEGPSILRIQQVVRGDSAAYFCASSNRDNSPLHFGNGTRLTVT.

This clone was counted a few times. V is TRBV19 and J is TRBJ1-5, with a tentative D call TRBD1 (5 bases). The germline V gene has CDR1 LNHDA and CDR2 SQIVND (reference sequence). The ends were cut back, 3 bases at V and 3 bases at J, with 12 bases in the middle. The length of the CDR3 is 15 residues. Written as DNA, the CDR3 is TGTGCCAGTAGTATCCTACGACAGAACAATCAGCCCCAGCATTTT. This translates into CASSILRQNNQPQHF.

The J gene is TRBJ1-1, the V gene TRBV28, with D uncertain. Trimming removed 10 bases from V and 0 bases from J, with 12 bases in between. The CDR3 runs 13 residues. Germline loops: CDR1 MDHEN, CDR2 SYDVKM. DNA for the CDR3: TGTGCCACCGCGAGAGGGCTGAACACTGAAGCTTTCTTT. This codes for CATARGLNTEAFF.

As DNA, the CDR3 is TGCGCCAGCAGCCAAGATGCCCAGGGGCGAGCTTTCTTT. The encoded protein is CASSQDAQGRAFF. V is TRBV4-3 and J is TRBJ1-1; D perhaps matches TRBD1 (6 bases). The germline V gene encodes CDR1 LGHNA and CDR2 YSLEER. The CDR3 is 13 amino acids. V was clipped by 0 bases and J by 10 bases, with 12 bases between them.